The next 12 T cell receptor beta chains were all read from a single sample in a study of untreated major depressive disorder. These receptors' targets are unknown. Study-wide results and caveats: TRBV05-01 (Vbeta 5.1) usage was higher in CD4+ T cells of depressed patients than controls.

Produced via immunoSEQ multiplex PCR; TCRdb's table is partial and in-frame only. This table holds 20,000 or so clones, approximately 92% found once. The sequenced sample was CD4+ T cells from PBMCs. The receptors derive from a woman between 35 and 50 years old with major depressive disorder.

This clone showed up just once. The rearrangement uses TRBV7-3 and TRBJ2-7; 9 nucleotides agree with TRBD1. Germline CDR1 and CDR2: SGHTA and FQGTGA. Germline trimming cut 4 bases from V and 6 bases from J; bases unmatched to any gene: 1. This CDR3 comprises 12 residues. The CDR3 loop is CASSSTGGEQYF. In DNA form, the CDR3 reads TGTGCCAGCAGCTCGACAGGGGGCGAGCAGTACTTC.

CDR3 sequence (DNA): TGTGCCGGGGGGACGGTTTATGGCTACACCTTC. Residues: CAGGTVYGYTF. The chain joins TRBV28 to TRBJ1-2; D is perhaps TRBD1 (5 bases). Trimming left V 11 bases short and J 5 bases short, with 12 bases between. The CDR3 runs 11 residues. Germline lookup yields CDR1 MDHEN and CDR2 SYDVKM.

The chain is built from TRBV5-6 and TRBJ2-2, with D tentatively TRBD2 (6 bases). Germline assignment: CDR1 SGHDT and CDR2 YYEEEE. The CDR3 is 15 residues long. V was pared by 4 bases and J by 5 bases, with 15 bases between. CDR3: CASSRNRLGTGELFF. The CDR3 DNA reads as TGTGCCAGCAGCCGGAACCGACTAGGGACCGGGGAGCTGTTTTTT.

This chain links TRBV6-1 with TRBJ1-1, with 9 bases lining up with TRBD1. There are 14 residues in the CDR3. With 6 bases clipped from V and 3 bases from J, the junction kept 5 bases outside the gene matches. CDR1 is MNHNS and CDR2 is SASEGT in the germline V gene. The CDR3 region has the DNA TGTGCCAGCAGAGGGACAGGGCGGGACACTGAAGCTTTCTTT. Its protein is CASRGTGRDTEAFF.

This chain connects TRBV6-5 to TRBJ1-2; TRBD1 agrees at 7 bases. The germline V gene encodes CDR1 MNHEY and CDR2 SVGAGI. With 6 bases clipped from V and 1 base from J, the junction kept 5 bases outside the gene matches. The CDR3 is made up of 14 amino acids. The CDR3 region is CASRETGFNYGYTF. CDR3 coding DNA: TGTGCCAGCAGGGAGACAGGGTTTAACTATGGCTACACCTTC.

The genes are TRBV5-1 and TRBJ2-3; D is perhaps TRBD1 (6 bases). Trimming stripped 4 bases from V and 0 bases from J, with 12 bases between. The CDR3 is 15 residues long. Germline CDR1 SGHRS, CDR2 YFSETQ. Here the CDR3 reads CASSDGGTSTDTQYF. Here the CDR3 DNA reads TGCGCCAGCAGCGATGGGGGCACTAGCACAGATACGCAGTATTTT.

V is TRBV5-1 and J is TRBJ1-3; D gene ambiguous. Germline V gene lookup returns CDR1 SGHRS and CDR2 YFSETQ. The CDR3 spans 14 residues. Trimming cost V 6 bases and J 0 bases, with 10 bases left between them. The CDR3 DNA reads TGCGCCAGCACAGACCTCTCCTCTGGAAACACCATATATTTT. This codes for CASTDLSSGNTIYF.

The rearrangement uses TRBV5-1 and TRBJ2-7; D gene unclear. Germline CDR1 reads SGHRS; CDR2 reads YFSETQ. Trimming cost V 0 bases and J 2 bases, with 12 bases left between them. The CDR3 sequence is 15 residues long. The CDR3 region has the DNA TGCGCCAGCAGCTTGGCAGTTGGGTTGACCTACGAGCAGTACGTC. This translates into CASSLAVGLTYEQYV.

The V gene is TRBV5-1, the J gene TRBJ2-3, with D perhaps matching TRBD2 (5 bases). Germline CDR1 reads SGHRS; CDR2 reads YFSETQ. V lost 4 bases to trimming and J lost 0 bases, with 15 bases between them. CDR3 length: 16 amino acids. The CDR3 nucleotides are TGCGCCAGCAGCCCCTCACGGGGATATAGCACAGATACGCAGTATTTT. As protein: CASSPSRGYSTDTQYF. Full variable domain (outside the CDR3, taken from reference TRBV5-1 and TRBJ2-3): KAGVTQTPRYLIKTRGQQVTLSCSPISGHRSVSWYQQTPGQGLQFLFEYFSETQRNKGNFPGRFSGRQFSNSRSEMNVSTLELGDSALYLCASSPSRGYSTDTQYFGPGTRLTVL.

This sequence joins TRBV5-6 and TRBJ1-2, with TRBD1 as a possible D gene (6 bases). This CDR3 is built from 13 residues. Trimming left V 4 bases short and J 4 bases short, with 11 bases between. From germline, CDR1 is SGHDT and CDR2 YYEEEE. CDR3 DNA: TGTGCCAGCAGCCCCCGGACAGTCTATGGCTACACCTTC. As protein: CASSPRTVYGYTF.

The chain joins TRBV5-4 to TRBJ2-3; weak D call: TRBD1 (7 bases). Trimming shortened V by 3 bases and J by 2 bases, and 13 bases separated the two germline ends. Germline V lookup: CDR1 SGHNT, CDR2 YYREEE (reference sequence). The CDR3 runs to 15 residues. In nucleotides, the CDR3 is TGTGCCAGCAGCTCGGTCAGGGGGGACACAGATACGCAGTATTTT. This gives the protein CASSSVRGDTDTQYF.

This clone has only one observation. The chain is built from TRBV21-1 and TRBJ2-7; TRBD1, the D gene given by the table, was not confirmed from the DNA. TRBV21-1 is tagged as a pseudogene. The CDR3 contains 13 residues. The CDR3 reads CASGTGMIYEQYV. In DNA, the CDR3 is TGTGCCAGCGGGACAGGGATGATCTACGAGCAGTACGTC.